This T cell receptor (beta chain) stems from a study of blood T cell repertoires in COVID-19. Study in general: PBMCs, B-cell-depleted T cells, or T cells were the source of the cDNA or gDNA that made up the material.

Measured with immunoSEQ multiplex PCR; TCRdb has only the in-frame clones, and not every one. Altogether roughly 55,000 clones are present, under 85% being singletons, with the ten largest covering roughly 2%. There are 12 residues in the CDR3. Germline V gene lookup returns CDR1 LGHDT and CDR2 YNNKEL (reference sequence). V was cut by 2 bases and J by 9 bases, with 10 bases left in between. The V call is TRBV3-1 (or the pseudogene TRBV3-2), the J call TRBJ2-5, with TRBD2 as a possible D gene (5 bases). Sequencing input: peripheral blood. The sequence derives from a woman aged 60-75 years with acute or convalescent COVID-19. The CDR3 spells CASSQLTSPQYF. CDR3 sequence (DNA): TGTGCCAGCAGCCAATTAACTAGTCCCCAGTACTTC.